This TCR beta chain was captured in a study of vaccination effects on CD4 cells after COVID-19. Findings and limits, study-wide: Convalescent patients' post-vaccine spike repertoire was mostly distinct vaccine-induced clones.

This CDR3 spans 14 amino acids. CDR1 is SEHNR, CDR2 FQNEAQ, per germline (reference sequence). V lost 2 bases and J lost 0, with 8 bases in between. As concerns this clone: Its specificity is unknown.

Peptide-pool stimulation followed by sequencing identified expanded antigen-specific CD4+ clonotypes in the ViraFEST assay. Culture lasted about ten days before CD4+ T cell isolation. The person was diagnosed with PCR-confirmed SARS-CoV-2 infection between March and December 2020. Only in-frame clones appear in the TCRdb table, and some are missing; sequencing was by immunoSEQ multiplex PCR. Of fewer than 90,000 clones listed, about 69% were seen once; the top ten hold about 5%. This chain joins TRBV7-9 and TRBJ2-7, with D hard to call. This specimen consisted of CD4+ T cells from PBMCs cultured with HIV peptides, obtained before COVID-19 vaccination. The subset: HIV-1 Nef peptide pool negative control/reference culture. The sequence came from a human donor who had a prior SARS-CoV-2 infection. The chain's CDR3 is CASSLRTDSYEQYF. The CDR3 nucleotides read TGTGCCAGCAGCTTAAGGACGGACTCCTACGAGCAGTACTTC.